This passage covers 17 T cell receptor beta chains from one sample sequenced in a study of blood T cell repertoires in COVID-19. Sequencing used immunoSEQ multiplex PCR; TCRdb keeps in-frame clones, though not all of them. The sample records just under 350,000 clones, almost 90% being singletons. Sequencing was done on a sample of peripheral blood. The origin of the receptors is a woman in her 70s with COVID-19, enrolled during active disease.

This clone occurred once. This sequence joins TRBV2 and TRBJ1-5; D is possibly TRBD1 (6 bases). The CDR3 has 17 amino acids. Looked up from germline, CDR1 is SNHLY and CDR2 is FYNNEI. V gave up 4 bases and J gave up 0 bases, with 16 bases separating them. The CDR3 spells CASSVRSRGNSNQPQHF. CDR3 DNA sequence: TGTGCCAGCAGTGTGAGGTCAAGGGGGAATAGCAATCAGCCCCAGCATTTT.

The V and J genes are TRBV29-1 and TRBJ1-2; D uncertain. The CDR3 has 11 amino acids. Trimming shortened V by 4 bases and J by 3 bases, and 6 bases separated the two germline ends. CDR1 and CDR2 (germline): SQVTM, ANQGSEA. The CDR3 DNA sequence: TGCAGCGTTGGCTCAGACTATGGCTACACCTTC. Amino acid sequence: CSVGSDYGYTF.

The chain joins TRBV7-2 to TRBJ2-7, with a tentative D call TRBD1 (6 bases). This CDR3 comprises 13 residues. Deletions cut 5 bases from V and 3 bases from J, with 11 bases between. Germline CDR1 reads SGHTA; CDR2 reads FQGNSA. In nucleotides, the CDR3 is TGTGCCAGCAGCAACCGGGACAACTACGAGCAGTACTTC. Encoded protein: CASSNRDNYEQYF.

In its sample, this clone was seen a few times. The chain employs TRBV13 and TRBJ1-1; 10 bases match TRBD1. Germline CDR1 PRHDT, CDR2 FYEKMQ (reference sequence). After removal of 4 bases from V and 2 bases from J, the junction contained 4 bases not matched to a gene. The CDR3 sequence is 15 residues long. The CDR3 nucleotides are TGTGCCAGCAGCTCGGACAGGGGGTATAACACTGAAGCTTTCTTT. This translates into CASSSDRGYNTEAFF.

This clone appeared a few times. The J gene is TRBJ1-4, the V gene TRBV28, with D uncertain. In germline, CDR1 is MDHEN, CDR2 SYDVKM. V dropped 9 bases and J dropped 3 bases, with 5 bases sitting between them. The CDR3 is made up of 11 amino acids. The CDR3 here is CASQSNEKLFF. CDR3 nucleotides: TGTGCCAGTCAGTCTAATGAAAAACTGTTTTTT.

The chain employs TRBV5-1 and TRBJ1-4, with D unclear. The CDR3 runs 16 residues. The V and J ends lost 4 bases and 3 bases respectively, with 16 bases between them. The germline CDR1 and CDR2 sequences are SGHRS and YFSETQ. The CDR3 DNA reads TGCGCCAGCAGCCTGGGAAATGTGGGCTCTAATGAAAAACTGTTTTTT. The encoded protein is CASSLGNVGSNEKLFF.

This clone was observed a single time. The chain combines TRBV18 with TRBJ1-2, with a tentative D call TRBD1 (6 bases). Germline CDR1 and CDR2: KGHSH and LQKENI. The V end was cut by 0 bases, the J end by 5 bases, with 13 bases between. The CDR3 runs to 15 residues. CDR3 bases: TGTGCCAGCTCACCACCCAGGGGAGTAGATTATGGCTACACCTTC. This gives the protein CASSPPRGVDYGYTF.

The chain is built from TRBV3-1 (or the pseudogene TRBV3-2) and TRBJ2-7, with D unresolved. V was cut by 1 base and J by 9 bases, with 7 bases left in between. Germline V gene data show CDR1 as LGHDT and CDR2 as YNNKEL (reference sequence). The CDR3 covers 11 residues. CDR3 nucleotide sequence: TGTGCCAGCAGCCAAGGTAATGTGCAGTACTTC. Translation gives CASSQGNVQYF.

The CDR3: CASSDGQSTDTQYF. The CDR3, as DNA: TGCGCCAGCAGTGACGGACAGAGCACAGATACGCAGTATTTT. The J gene is TRBJ2-3, the V gene TRBV10-1, with TRBD1 as a possible D gene (6 bases). Looked up from germline, CDR1 is WNHNN and CDR2 is SYGVQD (reference sequence). The CDR3 consists of 14 residues. V lost 3 bases and J 0 bases, leaving 7 bases between the germline ends.

This chain joins TRBV2 and TRBJ1-1; TRBD1 is a possible D gene (5 bases). CDR1 and CDR2 (germline): SNHLY, FYNNEI. This CDR3 has 12 amino acids. The ends were cut back, 1 base at V and 8 bases at J, with 8 bases in the middle. The CDR3 here is CASSEGRQEAFF. The CDR3 DNA sequence: TGTGCCAGCAGTGAAGGCCGACAGGAAGCTTTCTTT.

V gene TRBV5-1 combines with J gene TRBJ1-5, with D hard to call. CDR1 SGHRS and CDR2 YFSETQ come from the germline V gene. Between the trimmed V and J ends, which lost 0 bases and 4 bases, there was a span of 8 bases. The CDR3 sequence is 14 residues long. The CDR3: CASSLGAANQPQHF. CDR3 nucleotides: TGCGCCAGCAGCTTGGGGGCAGCAAATCAGCCCCAGCATTTT.

V gene TRBV7-3 combines with J gene TRBJ2-3; no definite D call. V shed 5 bases and J shed 1 base, with 16 bases lying between them. Germline assignment: CDR1 SGHTA and CDR2 FQGTGA. The CDR3 has 16 residues. The CDR3 region is CASSPSRGEGTDTQYF. The CDR3 DNA sequence: TGTGCCAGCAGCCCCTCTAGAGGAGAGGGCACAGATACGCAGTATTTT.

This chain links TRBV7-2 with TRBJ2-7; 11 bases fit TRBD2. Germline values: CDR1 SGHTA, CDR2 FQGNSA. Trimming removed 6 bases from V and 5 bases from J; junction bases left unmatched: 9. CDR3 length: 15 amino acids. CDR3 DNA sequence: TGTGCCAGCAGGATGATAGCGGGGGGGCTAAACGAGCAGTACTTC. Translated, it gives CASRMIAGGLNEQYF.

The chain is built from TRBV28 and TRBJ1-1, with TRBD1 identical over 7 bases. The CDR3 runs to 13 residues. The germline CDR1 and CDR2 sequences are MDHEN and SYDVKM. Trimming at V came to 6 bases and at J to 3 bases, leaving 4 bases not matched to a gene. In DNA, the CDR3 is TGTGCCAGCAGCATAGGACAGGACACTGAAGCTTTCTTT. This translates into CASSIGQDTEAFF. Looking up the rest from reference TRBV28 and TRBJ1-1 gives the full variable domain: DVKVTQSSRYLVKRTGEKVFLECVQDMDHENMFWYRQDPGLGLRLIYFSYDVKMKEKGDIPEGYSVSREKKERFSLILESASTNQTSMYLCASSIGQDTEAFFGQGTRLTVV.

V gene TRBV12-3 or TRBV12-4 combines with J gene TRBJ1-5; no firm D call. The CDR3 is 13 amino acids. V was cut by 0 bases and J by 5 bases, with 5 bases left in between. For the CDR3, the DNA is TGTGCCAGCAGTTTAGCACATCATCAGCCCCAGCATTTT. It yields the protein CASSLAHHQPQHF.

The J gene is TRBJ2-6, the V gene TRBV5-1; no clear D gene. CDR1 and CDR2 (germline): SGHRS, YFSETQ. Trimming left V 4 bases short and J 4 bases short, with 6 bases between. The CDR3 consists of 13 residues. The CDR3 DNA is TGCGCCAGCAGCCCTCCCGGGGCCAACGTCCTGACTTTC. Translated, it gives CASSPPGANVLTF.

This sequence joins TRBV24-1 and TRBJ2-1; no clear D. The CDR3 totals 11 residues. The V and J ends lost 1 base and 8 bases respectively, with 2 bases between them. The germline gives CDR1 KGHDR, CDR2 SFDVKD. CDR3 nucleotides: TGTGCCACCAGTGATTTCTATGAGCAGTTCTTC. It yields the protein CATSDFYEQFF.